This T cell receptor (beta chain) was captured in a study of cytomegalovirus exposure and HLA in healthy donors. Both 60 Vbeta primers and 13 Jbeta primers went into the PCR. Sequencing used immunoSEQ multiplex PCR; TCRdb keeps in-frame clones, though not all of them. The data hold 99,000 or so clones, with about an eighth observed a single time. There are a few counts of this clone. The antigen is unknown. CDR3 length: 18 amino acids. CDR1 is MGHRA and CDR2 is YSYEKL in the germline V gene. The V and J ends lost 1 base and 6 bases respectively, with 21 bases between them. General study findings and limits: TCR beta chain V- and J-gene trimming was linked, in a later analysis, to a missense variant in DCLRE1C.

The sequencing sample was made of PBMCs. The chain is built from TRBV4-1 and TRBJ2-2; no definite D call. The sequence came from a man aged 35 to 55 in good health and CMV-seropositive. The CDR3: CASSQVILQIPSAGELFF. In nucleotides, the CDR3 is TGCGCCAGCAGCCAAGTGATTTTGCAGATCCCTTCCGCCGGGGAGCTGTTTTTT.